This TCR beta chain originates from a study of control samples from healthy donors and cancer patients. Note on this clone: The sample contains more than one DNA sequence encoding this CDR3.

Profiling relied on immunoSEQ multiplex PCR, and the TCRdb table lists in-frame clones only, not all of them. Counted here are about 73,000 clones, 87% occurring once; the ten biggest clones make up 3% to 4%. Germline CDR1 reads DFQATT; CDR2 reads SNEGSKA (reference sequence). This CDR3 comprises 11 residues. V shed 1 base and J shed 7 bases, with 5 bases lying between them. Source material: blood. This rearrangement joins TRBV20-1 to TRBJ2-1; D assignment may be TRBD1 or TRBD2 (5 bases each). The origin of this receptor is a woman between 45 and 60 years old in good health. CDR3 nucleotides: TGCAGTGCTAGAGGGGGGAATGAGCAGTTCTTC. The encoded protein is CSARGGNEQFF.